The 27 T cell receptor beta chains presented below share a single source sample, sequenced in a study of blood T cell repertoires in COVID-19 (dated by TCRdb to 2020 to 2021). The method was the immunoSEQ multiplex PCR assay. TCRdb re-hosts the immuneACCESS table, in-frame sequences only. Its copies lack some clones; in the studies checked, an unresolved V gene accounts for under half of them, and the cause for the rest is not known. A total of more than 150,000 clones appear in this sample, 70% to 90% of them only once. Together, the top ten hold roughly 2.6% of the sample. Sequenced input: peripheral blood. All receptors come from a man aged 35-49 years with active or convalescent COVID-19.

The chain has TRBV5-1 and TRBJ2-7; tentatively, D is TRBD2 (5 bases). Looked up from germline, CDR1 is SGHRS and CDR2 is YFSETQ. The CDR3 loop spans 10 amino acids. Trimming took 3 bases from V and 11 from J, leaving 9 bases between them. Here the CDR3 reads CASSSREEYF. The CDR3 DNA is TGCGCCAGCAGCTCACGGGAAGAGTACTTC.

This clone has a count of ten or more. The V call is TRBV2, the J call TRBJ1-1, with TRBD1 matching 8 bases. The CDR3 is 15 residues long. Trimming removed 5 bases from V and 5 bases from J; junction bases left unmatched: 10. The V gene's germline CDR1 is SNHLY and CDR2 FYNNEI. Here the CDR3 reads CASSPTGTGLTEAFF. CDR3 in DNA: TGTGCCAGCAGTCCAACCGGGACAGGTTTGACTGAAGCTTTCTTT.

This clone came up once. The J gene is TRBJ2-1, the V gene TRBV20-1; D ambiguous. Trimming shortened V by 3 bases and J by 0 bases, and 9 bases separated the two germline ends. CDR3 length: 14 amino acids. Germline CDR1 is DFQATT and CDR2 is SNEGSKA (reference sequence). The CDR3 coding sequence is TGCAGTGCTAGTAAACAGAGCTCCTACAATGAGCAGTTCTTC. It yields the protein CSASKQSSYNEQFF.

The rearrangement links TRBV6-5 to TRBJ2-2, with 7 positions matching TRBD1. CDR1 and CDR2 from the germline V gene are MNHEY and SVGAGI. V lost 6 bases and J lost 4; bases outside the gene matches: 8. The CDR3 length is 15 residues. CDR3 residues: CASSLTGDLTGELFF. CDR3 DNA: TGTGCCAGCAGCCTTACAGGGGATCTCACCGGGGAGCTGTTTTTT.

The chain is built from TRBV4-2 and TRBJ1-1; D remains ambiguous. This CDR3 spans 14 amino acids. V lost 2 bases to trimming and J lost 2 bases, with 9 bases between them. Germline CDR1 and CDR2: LGHNA and YNFKEQ. The CDR3 nucleotides read TGTGCCAGCAGCCAAACTTGGGCAAACACTGAAGCTTTCTTT. Translating it yields CASSQTWANTEAFF.

The rearrangement uses TRBV9 and TRBJ1-3, with D uncertain. The V gene lost 3 bases and the J gene lost 0 bases, with 10 bases spanning the gap. This CDR3 comprises 15 residues. Per germline, CDR1 SGDLS and CDR2 YYNGEE. The CDR3, as DNA: TGTGCCAGCAGCGCCGACTCTAGCTCTGGAAACACCATATATTTT. This encodes CASSADSSSGNTIYF.

The chain combines TRBV5-6 with TRBJ1-4, with D unclear. The germline V and J ends were trimmed by 4 bases and 5 bases, with 12 bases remaining between them. The CDR3 has 14 amino acids. CDR1 is SGHDT and CDR2 is YYEEEE in the germline V gene. CDR3 DNA sequence: TGTGCCAGCAGCCCCAACGCGGTCAATGAAAAACTGTTTTTT. It specifies CASSPNAVNEKLFF.

The chain has TRBV10-1 and TRBJ1-1; 8 bases line up with TRBD1. The CDR3 contains 19 residues. Trimming cost V 0 bases and J 4 bases; bases outside gene matches: 16. Germline V gene data show CDR1 as WNHNN and CDR2 as SYGVQD (reference sequence). The CDR3 loop reads CASSESRTGPTRPVTEAFF. CDR3 DNA: TGCGCCAGCAGTGAGTCGAGGACAGGGCCCACCAGGCCGGTCACTGAAGCTTTCTTT.

The table lists this clone with a few counts. The chain employs TRBV9 and TRBJ1-3; D not resolved. Trimming left V 3 bases short and J 0 bases short, with 7 bases between. CDR1 and CDR2 from the germline V gene are SGDLS and YYNGEE. The CDR3 has 14 residues. The CDR3 DNA reads as TGTGCCAGCAGCGAGACAAGCTCTGGAAACACCATATATTTT. Translated, it gives CASSETSSGNTIYF.

V usage is TRBV4-3 and J usage is TRBJ1-6, with D uncertain. V was shortened by 0 bases and J by 4 bases, with 4 bases between the two germline ends. Germline-derived CDR1 and CDR2 are LGHNA and YSLEER. CDR3 size: 14 residues. CDR3 protein: CASSQDRYNSPLHF. CDR3 nucleotides: TGCGCCAGCAGCCAAGACCGTTATAATTCACCCCTCCACTTT.

V is TRBV9 and J is TRBJ2-3, with 10 bases identical to TRBD2. The germline V gene has CDR1 SGDLS and CDR2 YYNGEE. The CDR3 covers 15 residues. V was pared by 2 bases and J by 2 bases, with 2 bases of the junction left unmatched. CDR3 sequence (DNA): TGTGCCAGCAGCGTTAGCGGGGGGTTCACAGATACGCAGTATTTT. It encodes CASSVSGGFTDTQYF.

The gene calls are TRBV7-9 and TRBJ2-2; 8 positions match TRBD1. CDR1 is SEHNR and CDR2 is FQNEAQ in the germline V gene (reference sequence). J gave up 4 bases and V 10 bases, and 8 bases lay outside the gene matches. The length of the CDR3 is 14 residues. The CDR3 DNA follows: TGTGCCATCCACAGGGGGGTCATCACCGGGGAGCTGTTTTTT. The encoded protein is CAIHRGVITGELFF.

This sequence joins TRBV5-5 and TRBJ2-6; D possibly corresponds to TRBD1 (7 bases). CDR3 length equals 17 residues. Trimming took 3 bases from V and 3 from J, leaving 16 bases between them. The germline V gene has CDR1 SGHKS and CDR2 YYEKEE (reference sequence). Here the CDR3 reads CASSSRQGLSGANVLTF. The DNA for the CDR3 is TGTGCCAGCAGCTCTAGACAGGGACTGAGTGGGGCCAACGTCCTGACTTTC.

The V and J genes are TRBV5-1 and TRBJ2-5, with 7 positions matching TRBD1. This CDR3 region has 15 residues. Per germline, CDR1 SGHRS and CDR2 YFSETQ. The V and J ends lost 1 base and 1 base, in that order; junction bases with no gene match: 4. Written as DNA, the CDR3 is TGCGCCAGCAGCTTGTGGGGACAGACCCAAGAGACCCAGTACTTC. Translated: CASSLWGQTQETQYF.

The gene calls are TRBV6-4 and TRBJ2-5, with TRBD2 matching over 8 bases. The CDR3 is made up of 14 amino acids. The germline V gene has CDR1 MRHNA and CDR2 SNTAGT. V shed 8 bases and J 4 bases; nucleotides not matched to a gene: 9. CDR3 DNA sequence: TGTGCCAGCTGGCTCCAGCGGGGGCGAGAGACCCAGTACTTC. Translating gives CASWLQRGRETQYF.

The chain joins TRBV5-5 to TRBJ2-1; maybe TRBD2 (6 bases). V gave up 2 bases and J gave up 1 base, with 13 bases separating them. The CDR3 length is 16 residues. Germline loops: CDR1 SGHKS, CDR2 YYEKEE (reference sequence). The CDR3 DNA follows: TGTGCCAGCAGCTTACCCAGCAGCGGGTCCTACAATGAGCAGTTCTTC. This codes for CASSLPSSGSYNEQFF. Looking up the rest from reference TRBV5-5 and TRBJ2-1 gives the full variable domain: DAGVTQSPTHLIKTRGQQVTLRCSPISGHKSVSWYQQVLGQGPQFIFQYYEKEERGRGNFPDRFSARQFPNYSSELNVNALLLGDSALYLCASSLPSSGSYNEQFFGPGTRLTVL.

The chain links TRBV5-1 to TRBJ1-1; D perhaps matches TRBD1 (6 bases). Trimming stripped 0 bases from V and 1 base from J, with 16 bases between. CDR3 size: 17 residues. The germline V gene has CDR1 SGHRS and CDR2 YFSETQ. CDR3 protein: CASSLVSQGGGNTEAFF. CDR3 DNA sequence: TGCGCCAGCAGCTTGGTTTCGCAGGGAGGGGGGAACACTGAAGCTTTCTTT.

In this sample, this clone turned up once. The chain recombines TRBV19 with TRBJ1-4; possible D gene TRBD1, 6 bases. The V end lost 9 bases, the J end lost 3 bases, and 17 bases lay between the germline ends. Looked up from germline, CDR1 is LNHDA and CDR2 is SQIVND (reference sequence). This CDR3 is 15 amino acids long. The CDR3 DNA follows: TGTGCCAGCAGCTCCGGACAGACTTCTAATGAAAAACTGTTTTTT. Translated: CASSSGQTSNEKLFF.

The rearrangement joins TRBV9 to TRBJ1-4; the D gene is possibly TRBD1 (6 bases). CDR3 size: 16 residues. V was trimmed by 0 bases and J by 4 bases, leaving 13 bases between them. Germline CDR1 and CDR2: SGDLS and YYNGEE. In nucleotides, the CDR3 is TGTGCCAGCAGCGTAGCCCCAGGGGCAATTAATGAAAAACTGTTTTTT. It is translated as CASSVAPGAINEKLFF.

The rearrangement links TRBV11-2 to TRBJ2-5, with D tentatively TRBD1 (6 bases). V gave up 5 bases and J gave up 5 bases, with 15 bases separating them. CDR1 SGHAT and CDR2 FQNNGV come from the germline V gene. CDR3 length: 14 residues. CDR3 nucleotides: TGTGCCAGCAGCCACCCAGGGGATTGGGAGACCCAGTACTTC. Translating gives CASSHPGDWETQYF. Based on the CDR3 plus reference TRBV11-2 and TRBJ2-5, the full variable domain is EAGVAQSPRYKIIEKRQSVAFWCNPISGHATLYWYQQILGQGPKLLIQFQNNGVVDDSQLPKDRFSAERLKGVDSTLKIQPAKLEDSAVYLCASSHPGDWETQYFGPGTRLLVL.

This clone showed up many times. The V gene is TRBV11-2, the J gene TRBJ1-6; 9 nucleotides agree with TRBD1. Trimming removed 4 bases from V and 6 bases from J; junction bases left unmatched: 4. This CDR3 comprises 15 residues. Germline CDR1 reads SGHAT; CDR2 reads FQNNGV. CDR3 DNA sequence: TGTGCCAGCAGCTCCACAGGGGGCCGTAATTCACCCCTCCACTTT. It translates to CASSSTGGRNSPLHF.

The chain couples TRBV29-1 to TRBJ1-4; 9 bases line up with TRBD1. The germline gives CDR1 SQVTM, CDR2 ANQGSEA. The CDR3 totals 14 residues. The V and J ends lost 6 bases and 7 bases, in that order; junction bases with no gene match: 9. The CDR3 here is CSVGSGTGREKLFF. CDR3 bases: TGCAGCGTGGGCTCCGGGACAGGGCGTGAAAAACTGTTTTTT.

The V call is TRBV11-2, the J call TRBJ1-1; D uncertain. The length of the CDR3 is 16 residues. Germline-derived CDR1 and CDR2 are SGHAT and FQNNGV. V lost 5 bases and J lost 3, with 19 bases in between. Written as DNA, the CDR3 is TGTGCCAGCAGCCTACAGCCATCCGGCCTCTACACTGAAGCTTTCTTT. Encoded protein: CASSLQPSGLYTEAFF.

This chain uses TRBV29-1 with TRBJ1-1; D is perhaps TRBD1 (6 bases). This CDR3 has 15 residues. V gave up 1 base and J gave up 5 bases, with 17 bases separating them. The germline V gene has CDR1 SQVTM and CDR2 ANQGSEA. The CDR3 loop is CSVEGGRGWGTEAFF. The DNA of the CDR3 is TGCAGCGTTGAAGGGGGCAGGGGCTGGGGTACTGAAGCTTTCTTT.

This chain uses TRBV28 with TRBJ1-2; TRBD1 agrees at 12 bases. With V trimmed by 6 bases and J by 7 bases, 9 bases remained unmatched. Germline CDR1 reads MDHEN; CDR2 reads SYDVKM. The CDR3 spans 15 residues. The CDR3 region has the DNA TGTGCCAGCAGCTCAGCGGGACAGGGGGCAAGTGGCTACACCTTC. Protein sequence: CASSSAGQGASGYTF.

The CDR3 loop reads CAISDSGRGNTEAFF. CDR3 sequence (DNA): TGTGCCATCAGTGACTCTGGACGGGGGAACACTGAAGCTTTCTTT. The rearrangement joins TRBV10-3 to TRBJ1-1; D gene unclear. Trimming shortened V by 3 bases and J by 1 base, and 12 bases separated the two germline ends. Germline V gene sequence: CDR1 ENHRY, CDR2 SYGVKD. CDR3 length: 15 amino acids.

J is TRBJ2-2 and V is TRBV24-1; TRBD2 aligns across 8 bases. The V and J ends lost 4 bases and 6 bases, in that order; junction bases with no gene match: 6. Germline V gene data show CDR1 as KGHDR and CDR2 as SFDVKD. The CDR3 runs 15 residues. The CDR3 DNA reads TGTGCCACCAGTGACCCAGGACTAGCAGCCGGGGAGCTGTTTTTT. Residues: CATSDPGLAAGELFF.